A single sample gave rise to the 4 T cell receptor beta chains below, sequenced in a study of cytomegalovirus exposure and HLA in healthy donors. The PCR ran on 60 Vbeta and 13 Jbeta primers. The assay was immunoSEQ multiplex PCR, and TCRdb's table has in-frame clones only and misses some. Seen here are 84,000 or so clones, around 82% observed once, and the top ten hold 2.5% to 4%. Sequenced: PBMCs. The source of these receptors is a man aged 45-60 years in good health and CMV-seronegative.

The J gene is TRBJ2-5, the V gene TRBV6-5, with TRBD1 matching over 9 bases. Matching the DNA end better, TRBJ2-7 makes the J call doubtful. The CDR3 length is 14 residues. The germline CDR1 and CDR2 sequences are MNHEY and SVGAGI. For the CDR3, the DNA is TGTGCCTCCAGGCGGGGACAGGGTACCTACGAGCAGTACTTC. Amino acid sequence: CASRRGQGTYEQYF.

This chain links TRBV19 with TRBJ2-7; 7 bases align to TRBD1. This CDR3 region has 15 residues. Germline V gives CDR1 LNHDA, CDR2 SQIVND (reference sequence). Germline trimming cut 6 bases from V and 4 bases from J; bases unmatched to any gene: 12. The CDR3 sequence: CASSPGQAIVYEQYF. DNA of the CDR3: TGTGCCAGTAGCCCTGGACAGGCAATCGTTTACGAGCAGTACTTC. The full variable domain, with the rest looked up from reference TRBV19 and TRBJ2-7, is DGGITQSPKYLFRKEGQNVTLSCEQNLNHDAMYWYRQDPGQGLRLIYYSQIVNDFQKGDIAEGYSVSREKKESFPLTVTSAQKNPTAFYLCASSPGQAIVYEQYFGPGTRLTVT.

CDR3 in amino acids: CASSPGGSQPQHF. The CDR3 DNA reads as TGTGCCAGCTCACCAGGGGGGAGTCAGCCCCAGCATTTT. The chain is built from TRBV18 and TRBJ1-5; D is possibly TRBD1 (5 bases). CDR1 KGHSH and CDR2 LQKENI come from the germline V gene. The CDR3 has 13 residues. V lost 2 bases, J lost 6 bases, and 8 bases lay in between.

The V gene is TRBV4-1, the J gene TRBJ1-1; D gene uncertain. V was shortened by 1 base and J by 6 bases, with 15 bases between the two germline ends. The germline CDR1 and CDR2 sequences are MGHRA and YSYEKL. The CDR3 extends over 15 amino acids. DNA of the CDR3: TGCGCCAGCAGCCAAGCCCCAAGGGAGGCCGCTGAAGCTTTCTTT. This sequence encodes CASSQAPREAAEAFF.